The sequence of this T cell receptor beta chain was determined in a study of technical replicates of blood from a few donors. Germline-derived CDR1 and CDR2 are ENHRY and SYGVKD. The CDR3 covers 13 residues. Trimming took 4 bases from V and 0 from J, leaving 7 bases between them. Measured with immunoSEQ multiplex PCR; TCRdb has only the in-frame clones, and not every one. The sample has approximately 75,000 clones; around four fifths are singletons. The receptor's source is a human donor in good health. Some clones in this sample may be carry-over from other donors' samples. The rearrangement uses TRBV10-3 and TRBJ2-7, with D uncertain. Input material: PBMCs. The CDR3 DNA reads TGTGCCATCAGTGCTGGCTTCTCCTACGAGCAGTACTTC. Amino acids: CAISAGFSYEQYF.